These 2 T cell receptor beta chains came from one sample sequenced in a study of blood T cell repertoires in COVID-19. Only in-frame clones appear in the TCRdb table, and some are missing; sequencing was by immunoSEQ multiplex PCR. This table holds some 220,000 clones, 70% to 90% found once. The sample was peripheral blood. The receptor source for this set is a middle-aged man with COVID-19, enrolled during active disease.

In this sample, this clone turned up once. This chain links TRBV5-5 with TRBJ2-7, with a weak D call TRBD1 (6 bases). Germline V lookup: CDR1 SGHKS, CDR2 YYEKEE (reference sequence). Between the trimmed V and J ends, which lost 6 bases and 0 bases, there was a span of 19 bases. The CDR3 has 16 amino acids. Here the CDR3 DNA reads TGTGCCAGCAACCCCCAGACAGGCGCAAACTCCTACGAGCAGTACTTC. Amino acids: CASNPQTGANSYEQYF.

The genes are TRBV15 and TRBJ1-5; 7 nucleotides line up with TRBD1. Trimming at V came to 5 bases and at J to 4 bases, leaving 5 bases not matched to a gene. CDR1 and CDR2 from the germline V gene are LNHNV and YYDKDF (reference sequence). The CDR3 contains 14 residues. CDR3 protein: CATSEGQQNQPQHF. DNA of the CDR3: TGTGCCACCAGCGAGGGACAGCAGAATCAGCCCCAGCATTTT.